Shown below are 20 T cell receptor beta chains from a single sample sequenced in a study of cytomegalovirus exposure and HLA in healthy donors. The PCR contained 60 Vbeta and 13 Jbeta primers. Produced via immunoSEQ multiplex PCR; TCRdb's table is partial and in-frame only. The table has tens of thousands of clones, just under 75% seen once. Sequenced material: PBMCs. The receptor set was obtained from a man aged 30 to 45 in good health and CMV-seropositive.

The chain carries TRBV5-4 and TRBJ2-2; D perhaps matches TRBD1 (6 bases). The CDR3 has 15 residues. With 6 bases removed from V and 1 base from J, the gap between germline ends came to 13 bases. CDR1 is SGHNT and CDR2 is YYREEE in the germline V gene (reference sequence). The CDR3 sequence: CASTIQGMNTGELFF. Written as DNA, the CDR3 is TGTGCCAGCACCATACAGGGAATGAACACCGGGGAGCTGTTTTTT.

This clone is a singleton in its sample. The chain employs TRBV25-1 and TRBJ1-4, with a tentative D call TRBD1 (6 bases). Germline loops: CDR1 MGHDK, CDR2 SYGVNS. This CDR3 spans 17 amino acids. V lost 8 bases and J 0 bases, leaving 19 bases between the germline ends. This CDR3 is CASRSTGNSATNEKLFF. The CDR3 DNA sequence: TGTGCCAGCCGATCGACAGGAAATTCTGCAACTAATGAAAAACTGTTTTTT.

The chain joins TRBV27 to TRBJ1-1; no clear D gene. V dropped 4 bases and J dropped 1 base, with 13 bases sitting between them. The CDR3 has 15 residues. From germline, CDR1 is MNHEY and CDR2 SMNVEV (reference sequence). The CDR3 loop is CASSSPEWANTEAFF. The CDR3 DNA reads as TGTGCCAGCAGTTCCCCCGAATGGGCGAACACTGAAGCTTTCTTT.

CDR3 protein: CASSQEVAGVEQYF. The CDR3 DNA sequence: TGCGCCAGCAGCCAAGAGGTAGCGGGGGTCGAGCAGTACTTC. The chain links TRBV4-3 to TRBJ2-7; 9 bases align to TRBD2. V lost 0 bases, J lost 6 bases, and 3 bases stayed unmatched. Germline values: CDR1 LGHNA, CDR2 YSLEER. The CDR3 is 14 residues long.

V is TRBV27 and J is TRBJ2-5, with D tentatively TRBD2 (5 bases). The germline V gene encodes CDR1 MNHEY and CDR2 SMNVEV (reference sequence). V was trimmed by 4 bases and J by 7 bases, leaving 10 bases between them. The CDR3 extends over 12 amino acids. CDR3 nucleotide sequence: TGTGCCAGCAGTTCCCCCGCGGGGACCCAGTACTTC. Protein sequence: CASSSPAGTQYF.

This clone was picked up a small number of times. The chain links TRBV4-1 to TRBJ2-3; tentatively, D is TRBD2 (5 bases). V was trimmed by 0 bases and J by 7 bases, leaving 14 bases between them. The CDR3 spans 15 residues. Per germline, CDR1 MGHRA and CDR2 YSYEKL. The CDR3 spells CASSQESGYLNTQYF. The CDR3 DNA is TGCGCCAGCAGCCAAGAGTCGGGGTATTTGAATACGCAGTATTTT.

The V and J genes are TRBV5-6 and TRBJ1-5; perhaps TRBD1 as D (5 bases). The CDR3 extends over 16 amino acids. Germline V gives CDR1 SGHDT, CDR2 YYEEEE. The V end lost 3 bases, the J end lost 1 base, and 14 bases lay between the germline ends. CDR3 in amino acids: CASSWGGARSNQPQHF. The CDR3 nucleotides read TGTGCCAGCAGCTGGGGAGGGGCCCGAAGCAATCAGCCCCAGCATTTT.

J is TRBJ1-6 and V is TRBV4-3, with 8 bases aligning to TRBD1. Germline assignment: CDR1 LGHNA and CDR2 YSLEER. The ends lost 2 bases at V and 9 bases at J; junction bases unmatched: 9. The length of the CDR3 is 16 residues. Here the CDR3 reads CASSQLGQGESSPLHF. DNA of the CDR3: TGCGCCAGCAGCCAACTAGGACAGGGCGAAAGTTCACCCCTCCACTTT.

The gene calls are TRBV28 and TRBJ2-5; perhaps TRBD2 as D (6 bases). V was cut by 3 bases and J by 10 bases, with 9 bases left in between. This CDR3 contains 11 residues. Germline V gene data show CDR1 as MDHEN and CDR2 as SYDVKM. CDR3 region: CASSLEEGQYF. CDR3 in DNA: TGTGCCAGCAGTTTGGAGGAGGGCCAGTACTTC.

This chain uses TRBV19 with TRBJ1-6; 8 bases fit TRBD1. V was clipped by 1 base and J by 12 bases; unmatched bases: 2. The CDR3 runs 13 residues. Germline V gene lookup returns CDR1 LNHDA and CDR2 SQIVND (reference sequence). The DNA for the CDR3 is TGTGCCAGTAGTATAGTCGGGACAGGACCCCTCCACTTT. Translation gives CASSIVGTGPLHF. Looking up the rest from reference TRBV19 and TRBJ1-6 gives the full variable domain: DGGITQSPKYLFRKEGQNVTLSCEQNLNHDAMYWYRQDPGQGLRLIYYSQIVNDFQKGDIAEGYSVSREKKESFPLTVTSAQKNPTAFYLCASSIVGTGPLHFGNGTRLTVT.

This clone is termed medium-sized (0.01 to 0.1%). At the DNA level, this CDR3 is encoded by other sequences in the same sample as well. The chain employs TRBV6-4 and TRBJ2-3; 14 positions agree with TRBD2. Germline lookup yields CDR1 MRHNA and CDR2 SNTAGT. The CDR3 is 15 residues long. V lost 3 bases and J lost 4; bases outside the gene matches: 0. The CDR3 region is CASSETSGGADTQYF. The DNA of the CDR3 is TGTGCCAGCAGTGAGACTAGCGGGGGGGCAGATACGCAGTATTTT.

This chain joins TRBV7-2 and TRBJ1-5, with D unresolved. The CDR3 extends over 14 amino acids. Trimming removed 6 bases at V and 3 bases at J, with 12 bases between. In germline, CDR1 is SGHTA, CDR2 FQGNSA. The CDR3 DNA sequence: TGTGCCAGCAGTTCGGGGTCCTACAATCAGCCCCAGCATTTT. Amino acids: CASSSGSYNQPQHF.

This clone occurred a few times. The chain combines TRBV7-8 with TRBJ1-5; D perhaps matches TRBD1 (6 bases). This CDR3 comprises 16 residues. Germline lookup yields CDR1 SGHVS and CDR2 FQNEAQ. V shed 2 bases and J shed 1 base, with 12 bases lying between them. The CDR3 DNA sequence: TGTGCCAGCAGCTTACAGGGGTCCTACAGCAATCAGCCCCAGCATTTT. Translation gives CASSLQGSYSNQPQHF. Variable domain in full (rest from reference TRBV7-8 and TRBJ1-5): GAGVSQSPRYKVAKRGQDVALRCDPISGHVSLFWYQQALGQGPEFLTYFQNEAQLDKSGLPSDRFFAERPEGSVSTLKIQRTQQEDSAVYLCASSLQGSYSNQPQHFGDGTRLSIL.

This clone has a single count. The chain couples TRBV7-6 to TRBJ2-2; 10 bases map to TRBD1. CDR1 and CDR2 from the germline V gene are SGHVS and FNYEAQ. Trimming took 5 bases from V and 5 from J; bases not matched to a gene: 2. The CDR3 is 14 amino acids. Written as DNA, the CDR3 is TGTGCCAGCAGCCCGGGACAGGGGACCGGGGAGCTGTTTTTT. Translated, it gives CASSPGQGTGELFF.

The rearrangement links TRBV6-1 to TRBJ2-3, with D possibly matching TRBD2 (6 bases). The V gene lost 3 bases and the J gene lost 4 bases, with 8 bases spanning the gap. This CDR3 is 13 amino acids long. Germline V gene sequence: CDR1 MNHNS, CDR2 SASEGT. CDR3 DNA sequence: TGTGCCAGCAGTGACGGGGAGGCAGATACGCAGTATTTT. Protein sequence: CASSDGEADTQYF.

The J gene is TRBJ2-5, the V gene TRBV29-1, with D hard to call. V dropped 2 bases and J dropped 1 base, with 8 bases sitting between them. This CDR3 contains 13 residues. CDR1 is SQVTM, CDR2 ANQGSEA, per germline. The CDR3 DNA reads TGCAGCGTTGAATCGAGGTTCCAAGAGACCCAGTACTTC. Its translation is CSVESRFQETQYF.

V is TRBV5-1 and J is TRBJ2-3; TRBD2 agrees at 15 bases. Germline trimming cut 1 base from V and 2 bases from J; bases unmatched to any gene: 5. This CDR3 has 18 residues. Germline values: CDR1 SGHRS, CDR2 YFSETQ. CDR3 amino acids: CASSLLGLAGGDTDTQYF. The CDR3 bases are TGCGCCAGCAGCTTGTTGGGACTAGCGGGGGGCGACACAGATACGCAGTATTTT.

The CDR3 nucleotides read TGTGCCAGCAGTTACCGGGGGACTAGCTCCAATGAGCAGTTCTTC. It codes for CASSYRGTSSNEQFF. The V call is TRBV6-5, the J call TRBJ2-1, with 9 nucleotides matching TRBD2. Germline V CDR1 and CDR2: MNHEY, SVGAGI. This CDR3 is built from 15 residues. V dropped 2 bases and J dropped 6; count of bases not matched to a gene: 5.

This clone has more than one count but fewer than ten. The CDR3 nucleotides are TGTGCCAGCTCACCGAGGAGTGCTAATGAAAAACTGTTTTTT. The encoded protein is CASSPRSANEKLFF. V is TRBV18 and J is TRBJ1-4; D is unclear. Germline V gives CDR1 KGHSH, CDR2 LQKENI. This CDR3 contains 14 residues. Trimming pared 3 bases from V and 3 bases from J, leaving 8 bases between.

The chain joins TRBV25-1 to TRBJ2-3; TRBD1 is a possible D gene (5 bases). Between the trimmed V and J ends, which lost 1 base and 3 bases, there was a span of 5 bases. This CDR3 has 13 amino acids. Germline loops: CDR1 MGHDK, CDR2 SYGVNS. CDR3 loop: CASSESGTDTQYF. CDR3 sequence (DNA): TGTGCCAGCAGTGAATCAGGGACAGATACGCAGTATTTT.